Following are 21 T cell receptor beta chains from one sample sequenced in a study of T cell repertoires in cytomegalovirus infection. TCRdb independently ran MiXCR on the reads; one entry per CDR3 protein. Altogether roughly 730,000 distinct CDR3 sequences are present, roughly 30% being singletons, with the ten largest covering 15% to 20%. The antigens these receptors bind are not known. Sample: cultured PBMCs, taken from culture after CMV antigen stimulation. The source of these receptors is a human donor in good health (CMV status not recorded). Some clones in this sample may be carry-over from other donors' samples.

Many counts were recorded for this clonotype. V and J are TRBV7-2 and TRBJ2-7, with D possibly called TRBD1 or TRBD2 (6 bases each). Germline CDR1 and CDR2: SGHTA and FQGNSA. The V end was cut by 8 bases, the J end by 7 bases, with 12 bases between. The CDR3 contains 11 residues. This CDR3 is CASAGGGEQYF. The DNA for the CDR3 is TGTGCCAGCGCTGGAGGGGGGGAGCAGTACTTC.

This clonotype came up a few times. The chain employs TRBV10-3 and TRBJ2-1, with 14 bases fitting TRBD2. Germline V gene lookup returns CDR1 ENHRY and CDR2 SYGVKD. The CDR3 is 13 amino acids. Trimming took 8 bases from V and 7 from J; bases not matched to a gene: 1. CDR3 protein: CAIGTSGSNEQFF. The CDR3 DNA sequence: TGTGCCATCGGGACTAGCGGGAGTAATGAGCAGTTCTTC.

This clonotype was seen more than once but under ten times. This chain uses TRBV12-5 with TRBJ2-7, with D perhaps TRBD2 (5 bases). The CDR3 has 12 amino acids. Trimming pared 6 bases from V and 3 bases from J, leaving 9 bases between. Looked up from germline, CDR1 is LGHNT and CDR2 is FRNRAP. In nucleotides, the CDR3 is TGTGCTAGTGGACGGGATTACTACGAGCAGTACTTC. It is translated as CASGRDYYEQYF.

The genes are TRBV7-6 and TRBJ2-1, with 12 bases that match TRBD2. The CDR3 is made up of 15 amino acids. The germline CDR1 and CDR2 sequences are SGHVS and FNYEAQ. J lost 7 bases, V lost 6 bases, and 7 bases had no gene match. DNA of the CDR3: TGTGCCAGCAGTCAGACTAGCGGGAGTTCGAATGAGCAGTTCTTC. It yields the protein CASSQTSGSSNEQFF.

V gene TRBV6-2 or TRBV6-3 combines with J gene TRBJ2-1; 14 bases agree with TRBD2. The CDR3 has 15 residues. The V gene's germline CDR1 is MNHEY and CDR2 SVGEGT. The trim removed 8 bases at V and 2 bases at J, leaving 2 bases unmatched. In DNA, the CDR3 is TGTGCCAGCGGGGGACTAGCGGGAGCCTACAATGAGCAGTTCTTC. Its protein is CASGGLAGAYNEQFF.

The chain joins TRBV20-1 to TRBJ1-2, with a tentative D call TRBD1 (5 bases). This CDR3 has 10 amino acids. V lost 3 bases to trimming and J lost 8 bases, with 7 bases between them. Germline values: CDR1 DFQATT, CDR2 SNEGSKA (reference sequence). CDR3 coding DNA: TGCAGTGCTAGTGGGGGAGGCTACACCTTC. Protein: CSASGGGYTF.

In its sample, this clonotype was seen once. This sequence joins TRBV12-3 or TRBV12-4 and TRBJ2-7, with 13 positions matching TRBD2. J was trimmed by 7 bases and V by 6 bases; bases with no gene match: 9. CDR3 size: 15 residues. The CDR3 loop reads CASRPGLAGVNEQYF. In nucleotides, the CDR3 is TGTGCCAGCAGGCCCGGACTAGCGGGAGTCAATGAGCAGTACTTC.

This clonotype was seen more than once but under ten times. V and J are TRBV12-5 and TRBJ2-5; no firm D call. Germline values: CDR1 LGHNT, CDR2 FRNRAP. Trimming pared 0 bases from V and 1 base from J, leaving 12 bases between. This CDR3 has 16 residues. CDR3 amino acids: CASGLVLGQSQETQYF. As DNA, the CDR3 is TGTGCTAGTGGTTTGGTCTTAGGTCAGAGCCAAGAGACCCAGTACTTC.

This CDR3 is CASSEAPGASNSPLHF. The CDR3 DNA sequence: TGTGCCAGCAGTGAAGCGCCCGGGGCTTCCAATTCACCCCTCCACTTT. The chain has TRBV2 and TRBJ1-6, with D perhaps TRBD1 (5 bases). Germline CDR1 and CDR2: SNHLY and FYNNEI. Trimming took off 0 bases at V and 7 bases at J, with 13 bases between the two ends. This CDR3 spans 16 amino acids.

The chain employs TRBV20-1 and TRBJ2-7; TRBD2 matches at 13 bases. CDR1 and CDR2 from the germline V gene are DFQATT and SNEGSKA (reference sequence). The CDR3 extends over 16 amino acids. V was pared by 0 bases and J by 2 bases, with 4 bases of the junction left unmatched. The DNA for the CDR3 is TGCAGTGCTAGAGATCAACTAGCGGGAGGGCCCTACGAGCAGTACTTC. Protein sequence: CSARDQLAGGPYEQYF.

There are many counts of this clonotype. The chain uses TRBV7-2 and TRBJ2-7; D is unclear. Germline V gene lookup returns CDR1 SGHTA and CDR2 FQGNSA. The CDR3 totals 15 residues. Trimming took 1 base from V and 2 from J, leaving 12 bases between them. Written as DNA, the CDR3 is TGTGCCAGCAGCTTAGGCCTCCGAACCACCTACGAGCAGTACTTC. Protein sequence: CASSLGLRTTYEQYF.

This clonotype appeared a few times. This chain links TRBV6-1 with TRBJ1-4; D gene ambiguous. This CDR3 spans 13 amino acids. CDR1 and CDR2 (germline): MNHNS, SASEGT. V lost 7 bases and J 4 bases, leaving 10 bases between the germline ends. The CDR3 reads CASTNRNNEKLFF. In nucleotides, the CDR3 is TGTGCCAGCACGAACAGAAATAATGAAAAACTGTTTTTT.

This sequence joins TRBV6-6 and TRBJ2-7; 12 nucleotides align to TRBD1. The V gene end was trimmed by 7 bases and the J gene end by 3 bases; junction bases not matched to a gene: 7. The CDR3 is made up of 15 amino acids. The V gene's germline CDR1 is MNHNY and CDR2 SVGAGI (reference sequence). CDR3 amino acids: CASTGTGGENYEQYF. CDR3 sequence (DNA): TGTGCCAGCACTGGGACAGGGGGCGAAAACTACGAGCAGTACTTC.

This clonotype came up a few times. V gene TRBV2 combines with J gene TRBJ2-7; 7 bases are shared with TRBD1. From germline, CDR1 is SNHLY and CDR2 FYNNEI. V lost 11 bases, J lost 0 bases, and 4 bases stayed unmatched. The CDR3 extends over 12 amino acids. The CDR3: CARGQDSYEQYF. For the CDR3, the DNA is TGTGCCCGAGGACAGGACTCCTACGAGCAGTACTTC.

This rearrangement joins TRBV4-3 to TRBJ1-2; TRBD1 matches at 7 bases. The V gene end was trimmed by 4 bases and the J gene end by 4 bases; junction bases not matched to a gene: 12. Germline CDR1 and CDR2: LGHNA and YSLEER. There are 16 residues in the CDR3. The CDR3 DNA follows: TGCGCCAGCAGCCGATTGACAGGGAATATCGCCTATGGCTACACCTTC. Translated: CASSRLTGNIAYGYTF.

For this clonotype: A much larger clone lies one base from this, so it may be a read error. The chain has TRBV7-2 and TRBJ2-5, with a possible D match to TRBD2 (5 bases). This CDR3 spans 14 amino acids. Germline values: CDR1 SGHTA, CDR2 FQGNSA. Trimming stripped 8 bases from V and 5 bases from J, with 18 bases between. As DNA, the CDR3 is TGTGCCAGCTCTACCGGGATAGCCTGGGAGACCCAGTACTTC. It codes for CASSTGIAWETQYF.

This chain links TRBV7-2 with TRBJ1-4, with D unresolved. Deletions cut 4 bases from V and 4 bases from J, with 10 bases between. CDR1 and CDR2 (germline): SGHTA, FQGNSA. This CDR3 spans 14 amino acids. The CDR3 DNA is TGTGCCAGCAGCTACTCCCGGAATAATGAAAAACTGTTTTTT. It specifies CASSYSRNNEKLFF.

The chain employs TRBV2 and TRBJ2-4; no reliable D call. The CDR3 contains 12 residues. The V gene lost 8 bases and the J gene lost 15 bases, with 20 bases spanning the gap. Germline assignment: CDR1 SNHLY and CDR2 FYNNEI. Here the CDR3 reads CASQSSDLSRYF. Written as DNA, the CDR3 is TGTGCCAGCCAATCTTCTGATCTAAGTCGGTACTTC.

DNA for the CDR3: TGTGCCAGCAGTCCAGCGGGAGCGACTAGCACAGATACGCAGTATTTT. Its protein product is CASSPAGATSTDTQYF. The rearrangement links TRBV5-6 to TRBJ2-3; 8 nucleotides align to TRBD2. CDR3 size: 16 residues. The V and J ends lost 5 bases and 0 bases, in that order; junction bases with no gene match: 8. Looked up from germline, CDR1 is SGHDT and CDR2 is YYEEEE.

This clonotype was recorded many times. The rearrangement joins TRBV7-9 to TRBJ1-2; D not certain. Germline V gene data show CDR1 as SEHNR and CDR2 as FQNEAQ (reference sequence). The V end was cut by 2 bases, the J end by 8 bases, with 18 bases between. The CDR3 contains 15 residues. The CDR3, as DNA: TGTGCCAGCAGCTTATTGGGAAGTCGGTATGGGGGCTACACCTTC. It yields the protein CASSLLGSRYGGYTF.

In this sample, this clonotype turned up many times. The chain employs TRBV7-2 and TRBJ2-3, with D perhaps matching TRBD1 or TRBD2 (6 bases each). CDR1 is SGHTA and CDR2 is FQGNSA in the germline V gene. Trimming left V 3 bases short and J 0 bases short, with 10 bases between. The CDR3 sequence is 15 residues long. CDR3 in amino acids: CASSFRGPSTDTQYF. CDR3 bases: TGTGCCAGCAGCTTCCGGGGGCCTAGCACAGATACGCAGTATTTT.